The rows below give T cell receptor beta chains drawn from one sample of a study of Ad26.COV2.S vaccination and SARS-CoV-2 variants. Clones were read by immunoSEQ multiplex PCR, and TCRdb kept only the in-frame ones, dropping some. This sample yields hundreds of thousands of clones, of which around nine tenths are seen a single time; 12% belongs to the top ten. The sequencing used peripheral blood, collected in a trial of Ad26.COV2.S vaccine versus placebo. These receptors originate from a person aged 18-60 years who received the Ad26.COV2.S COVID-19 vaccine or a placebo. The CDR3 runs from the conserved cysteine through the conserved F or W. D genes are given only for firm matches. Some rows mark clone size as missing; the rest say once, few, many or name a class of expanded clone.

CDR3nt: TGTGCCAGCAGTGATATCGGGGTGAAATACGAGCAGTACTTC; CDR3aa: CASSDIGVKYEQYF; d_gene: -; v_gene: TRBV2; abundance: -; j_gene: TRBJ2-7; len: 14
CDR3nt: TGTGCCAGCAGCGTAGGGGCAATTGACGGAAACACCATATATTTT; CDR3aa: CASSVGAIDGNTIYF; d_gene: -; v_gene: TRBV9; abundance: -; j_gene: TRBJ1-3; len: 15
CDR3nt: TGTGCCAGCAGCCCGACTAGCGGGAGGTCCTACAATGAGCAGTTCTTC; CDR3aa: CASSPTSGRSYNEQFF; d_gene: TRBD2; v_gene: TRBV7-6; abundance: -; j_gene: TRBJ2-1; len: 16
CDR3nt: TGTGCCAGTTCCCCCAGGGGGGACACTGAAGCTTTCTTT; CDR3aa: CASSPRGDTEAFF; d_gene: TRBD1; v_gene: TRBV6-5; abundance: -; j_gene: TRBJ1-1; len: 13
CDR3nt: TGCGCCAGCAGCCTAGTCGGGGGGATATCCTATGGCTACACCTTC; CDR3aa: CASSLVGGISYGYTF; d_gene: -; v_gene: TRBV5-1; abundance: -; j_gene: TRBJ1-2; len: 15
CDR3nt: TGTGCCATCAGTGGAGGCAGGGGTCCCGAGCAGTACTTC; CDR3aa: CAISGGRGPEQYF; d_gene: -; v_gene: TRBV10-3; abundance: -; j_gene: TRBJ2-7; len: 13
CDR3nt: TGTGCCAGCAGTCCCATAGGGGCTAGCGGGAGGTTGAGCTCCTACAATGAGCAGTTCTTC; CDR3aa: CASSPIGASGRLSSYNEQFF; d_gene: TRBD2; v_gene: TRBV28; abundance: -; j_gene: TRBJ2-1; len: 20
CDR3nt: TGTGCCAGCAGTCTAGGACAGGGGGCGACGAGGGAAGCTTTCTTT; CDR3aa: CASSLGQGATREAFF; d_gene: TRBD1; v_gene: TRBV6-2/TRBV6-3; abundance: -; j_gene: TRBJ1-1; len: 15
CDR3nt: TGTGCCAGCAGTCCTACTAGCGGGAGAATAGAGACCCAGTACTTC; CDR3aa: CASSPTSGRIETQYF; d_gene: TRBD2; v_gene: TRBV2; abundance: -; j_gene: TRBJ2-5; len: 15
CDR3nt: TGTGCCAGCAGTTACTTTAATGGAGGGACTAGCGGGGGTCAAGAGACCCAGTACTTC; CDR3aa: CASSYFNGGTSGGQETQYF; d_gene: TRBD2; v_gene: TRBV6-2/TRBV6-3; abundance: -; j_gene: TRBJ2-5; len: 19
CDR3nt: TGTGCCAGCAGTCCTGGCTACGAGCAGTACTTC; CDR3aa: CASSPGYEQYF; d_gene: -; v_gene: TRBV11-1; abundance: -; j_gene: TRBJ2-7; len: 11
CDR3nt: TGTGCCAGCAGCTTAGCCACAGGGCCCGCTAATGAAAAACTGTTTTTT; CDR3aa: CASSLATGPANEKLFF; d_gene: -; v_gene: TRBV7-9; abundance: -; j_gene: TRBJ1-4; len: 16
CDR3nt: TGCAGCGTCGGGACTAGCGGGAGCGGGAAAGGGGAGACCCAGTACTTC; CDR3aa: CSVGTSGSGKGETQYF; d_gene: TRBD2; v_gene: TRBV29-1; abundance: -; j_gene: TRBJ2-5; len: 16
CDR3nt: TGTGCCAGCAGCTGGGGACTAGCTTCCAATGAGCAGTTCTTC; CDR3aa: CASSWGLASNEQFF; d_gene: TRBD2; v_gene: TRBV5-4; abundance: -; j_gene: TRBJ2-1; len: 14
CDR3nt: TGTGCCATCAGAGCCGGGACGGACAACACCGGGGAGCTGTTTTTT; CDR3aa: CAIRAGTDNTGELFF; d_gene: -; v_gene: TRBV10-3; abundance: once; j_gene: TRBJ2-2; len: 15
CDR3nt: TGTGCCAGCAGCCCCCGAGGTCAGCAGTTCTTC; CDR3aa: CASSPRGQQFF; d_gene: -; v_gene: TRBV5-8; abundance: -; j_gene: TRBJ2-1; len: 11
CDR3nt: TGCGCCAGCAGCTTGTACGGCACAGATACGCAGTATTTT; CDR3aa: CASSLYGTDTQYF; d_gene: -; v_gene: TRBV5-1; abundance: -; j_gene: TRBJ2-3; len: 13
CDR3nt: TGTGCCAGCAGTTACGCCCTAGCGGGAGGGTCCTACGAGCAGTACTTC; CDR3aa: CASSYALAGGSYEQYF; d_gene: TRBD2; v_gene: TRBV6-2/TRBV6-3; abundance: -; j_gene: TRBJ2-7; len: 16
CDR3nt: TGTGCCAGCAGTTACAGCCCGTGGTTTGAGCAGTACTTC; CDR3aa: CASSYSPWFEQYF; d_gene: -; v_gene: TRBV6-6; abundance: -; j_gene: TRBJ2-7; len: 13
CDR3nt: TGTGCCAGCAGACCTAGCGGGAGTTATGGTGAGCAGTTCTTC; CDR3aa: CASRPSGSYGEQFF; d_gene: TRBD2; v_gene: TRBV11-2; abundance: once; j_gene: TRBJ2-1; len: 14
CDR3nt: TGTGCCAGCCGTCAGGGAGGCAATCAGCCCCAGCATTTT; CDR3aa: CASRQGGNQPQHF; d_gene: -; v_gene: TRBV6-5; abundance: -; j_gene: TRBJ1-5; len: 13
CDR3nt: TGTGCCAGCTCACCTGGGACAGGCGGATCTGGGGCCAACGTCCTGACTTTC; CDR3aa: CASSPGTGGSGANVLTF; d_gene: TRBD1; v_gene: TRBV18; abundance: -; j_gene: TRBJ2-6; len: 17
CDR3nt: TGTGCCAGCAGCTTAGCTAGTTTCACCGGGGAGCTGTTTTTT; CDR3aa: CASSLASFTGELFF; d_gene: -; v_gene: TRBV7-2; abundance: -; j_gene: TRBJ2-2; len: 14
CDR3nt: TGTGCCAGCAGCTCTTTAGGGGAGGGCCTGAGCTCCTACGAGCAGTACTTC; CDR3aa: CASSSLGEGLSSYEQYF; d_gene: TRBD2; v_gene: TRBV7-3; abundance: -; j_gene: TRBJ2-7; len: 17